This T cell receptor (beta chain) was identified in a study of patients and donors after allogeneic stem cell transplantation. One entry per CDR3 protein results from TCRdb running MiXCR on the RT-PCR reads. This repertoire shows hundreds of thousands of distinct CDR3 sequences, more than 15% found once; its top ten account for roughly 7%. There are a few counts of this clonotype. The CDR3 runs 14 residues. J gave up 4 bases and V 3 bases, and 5 bases lay outside the gene matches. This clonotype was obtained from a human donor who was either an allogeneic HSCT recipient or a stem cell or donor lymphocyte infusion donor (not recorded which). It is not recorded whose cells these are; they may come from a transplant donor. The sample taken for sequencing was blood, either unsorted or a sorted T cell fraction (not recorded which). This chain links TRBV12-3 or TRBV12-4 with TRBJ1-1; 7 bases are a match to TRBD1. The chain's CDR3 is CASSLRQGVTEAFF. The CDR3 bases are TGTGCCAGCAGTTTGAGGCAGGGGGTCACTGAAGCTTTCTTT.